The sequence of this T cell receptor beta chain was determined in a study of cytomegalovirus exposure and HLA in healthy donors. Points from the study as a whole: Reportedly, TCR beta sequences accurately predicted HLA-A and HLA-B alleles in most subjects.

On this clone itself: Its matching antigen is unknown.

Primers included in the PCR were 60 Vbeta and 13 Jbeta primers. Data came from immunoSEQ multiplex PCR; TCRdb stores just in-frame clones and leaves some out. The sample records about 110,000 clones, over 70% being singletons. Trimming cost V 3 bases and J 10 bases; bases outside gene matches: 10. The CDR3 sequence is 15 residues long. Germline V gene data show CDR1 as SGDLS and CDR2 as YYNGEE. The sample taken for sequencing was PBMCs. The receptor comes from a female donor in good health and CMV-seronegative. V and J are TRBV9 and TRBJ1-4, with 9 bases identical to TRBD1. For the CDR3, the DNA is TGTGCCAGCAGCGCGCTCGGACAGGGGCGCGCAAAACTGTTTTTT. It codes for CASSALGQGRAKLFF.